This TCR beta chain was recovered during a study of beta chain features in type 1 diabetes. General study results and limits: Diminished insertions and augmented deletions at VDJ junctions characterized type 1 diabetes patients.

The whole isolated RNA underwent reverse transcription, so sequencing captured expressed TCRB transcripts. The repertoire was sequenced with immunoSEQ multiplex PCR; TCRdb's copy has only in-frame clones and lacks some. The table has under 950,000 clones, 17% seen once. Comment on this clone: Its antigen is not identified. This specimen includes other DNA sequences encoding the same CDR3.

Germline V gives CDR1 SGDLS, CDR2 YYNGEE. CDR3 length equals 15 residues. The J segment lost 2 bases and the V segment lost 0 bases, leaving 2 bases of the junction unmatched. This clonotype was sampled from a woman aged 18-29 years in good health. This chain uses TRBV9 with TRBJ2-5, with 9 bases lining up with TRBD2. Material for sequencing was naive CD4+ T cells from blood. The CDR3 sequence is CASSVGLAEQETQYF. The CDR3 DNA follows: TGTGCCAGCAGCGTAGGACTAGCGGAACAAGAGACCCAGTACTTC.